These 6 T cell receptor beta chains came from one sample sequenced in a study of blood T cell repertoires in COVID-19. Sequencing used immunoSEQ multiplex PCR; TCRdb keeps in-frame clones, though not all of them. The data show about 160,000 clones, with roughly 90% seen just once and around 2.1% held by the top ten. The source material was peripheral blood. These receptors all come from a young man with acute or convalescent COVID-19.

The chain uses TRBV9 and TRBJ1-4, with a weak D call TRBD1 (5 bases). Trimming shortened V by 0 bases and J by 4 bases, and 13 bases separated the two germline ends. This CDR3 region has 16 residues. CDR1 and CDR2 (germline): SGDLS, YYNGEE. The CDR3 region has the DNA TGTGCCAGCAGCGTAGGAGGAGGGGTACTTAATGAAAAACTGTTTTTT. The encoded protein is CASSVGGGVLNEKLFF. The complete variable domain, with remaining parts taken from reference TRBV9 and TRBJ1-4, reads DSGVTQTPKHLITATGQRVTLRCSPRSGDLSVYWYQQSLDQGLQFLIQYYNGEERAKGNILERFSAQQFPDLHSELNLSSLELGDSALYFCASSVGGGVLNEKLFFGSGTQLSVL.

The V gene is TRBV15, the J gene TRBJ1-2, with D possibly being TRBD1 (6 bases). The CDR3 is 16 residues long. Germline CDR1 reads LNHNV; CDR2 reads YYDKDF (reference sequence). Trimming removed 0 bases from V and 8 bases from J, with 19 bases in between. This CDR3 is CATSRDLAETGHGYTF. CDR3 nucleotides: TGTGCCACCAGCAGAGATCTTGCGGAGACAGGTCACGGCTACACCTTC.

The CDR3 nucleotides read TGTGCCTGGAGCGTGCTACGACAGCTTCTCAATGAGCAGTTCTTC. The encoded protein is CAWSVLRQLLNEQFF. V usage is TRBV30 and J usage is TRBJ2-1, with TRBD1 as a possible D gene (5 bases). This CDR3 is 15 amino acids long. Germline assignment: CDR1 GTSNPN and CDR2 SVGIG (reference sequence). The V gene lost 3 bases and the J gene lost 6 bases, with 18 bases spanning the gap.

In the case of this clone: At one boundary the junction diverges from the germline segment, which might be a read error. This rearrangement joins TRBV6-5 to TRBJ1-2; TRBD1 agrees at 9 bases. There are 14 residues in the CDR3. CDR1 and CDR2 from the germline V gene are MNHEY and SVGAGI. CDR3 DNA: TGTGCCAGCAGAAACAGGGGGCTCGGCTATGACTACACCTTC. It specifies CASRNRGLGYDYTF.

This chain joins TRBV4-1 and TRBJ1-2, with TRBD1 matching over 8 bases. CDR1 is MGHRA and CDR2 is YSYEKL in the germline V gene. The CDR3 has 14 residues. V lost 1 base to trimming and J lost 5 bases; unmatched junction nucleotides: 3. CDR3 coding DNA: TGCGCCAGCAGCCAAGGGACAGGGTTGTATGGCTACACCTTC. As protein: CASSQGTGLYGYTF.

Regarding this clone: This same CDR3 is encoded by further DNA sequences in the sample. The chain couples TRBV5-1 to TRBJ2-7; a weak D match, TRBD2 (5 bases). The V end lost 3 bases, the J end lost 2 bases, and 12 bases lay between the germline ends. The CDR3 sequence is 14 residues long. Germline CDR1 and CDR2: SGHRS and YFSETQ. DNA for the CDR3: TGCGCCAGCAGCTCCCGGGATGGAGCCTACGAGCAGTACTTC. Protein: CASSSRDGAYEQYF.